This TCR beta chain was recovered during a study of monozygotic twins with inflammatory bowel disease. General study points: It was observed that concordant and discordant twins did not differ in repertoire similarity, possibly given limited power.

Details on this clonotype: The antigen is unknown.

TCR libraries each used approximately 4,000 ng of total RNA. Following a re-call of the 5' RACE reads, TCRdb has one entry per CDR3 protein and lacks DNA. The sample includes about 99,000 distinct CDR3 sequences. CDR1 is SGHTA, CDR2 FQGNSA, per germline. The CDR3 runs 16 residues. The rearrangement uses TRBV7-2 and TRBJ2-3; TCRdb reports TRBD1, a call that lacks DNA to check it against. The sequenced material came from blood. The sequence was collected from a human donor with ulcerative colitis or Crohn's disease, or a healthy co-twin of an affected twin (not recorded which). The CDR3 loop is CASSTGGTGAVDTQYF.